Given below is one T cell receptor (beta chain) in context. Its antigen remains unknown. The data originate from a study of chemoradiotherapy in HPV16-positive cancers. Study-level findings and limits: For HPV16-positive patients, expanding HPV-responsive T cells associated with longer recurrence-free survival. Candidate HPV-specific clones and E7-related TCR motifs grew in tumor during treatment. The functional HPV-specific definition rests on just a couple of HPV16-positive patients.

Looked up from germline, CDR1 is KGHSH and CDR2 is LQKENI. The V gene end was trimmed by 5 bases and the J gene end by 0 bases; junction bases not matched to a gene: 4. This CDR3 is built from 15 residues. Assay used: immunoSEQ multiplex PCR; TCRdb lists only in-frame clones, some missing. The table records some 31,000 clones, about 89% of them present only once. Samples were taken several times over chemoradiotherapy. The chain uses TRBV18 and TRBJ1-3; 7 bases map to TRBD1. The source was blood, collected from a patient who underwent chemoradiotherapy. The sequence derives from a human donor with HPV-associated anogenital cancer. The CDR3 nucleotides are TGTGCCAGCTCATCGACAGGGCTCTCTGGAAACACCATATATTTT. This translates into CASSSTGLSGNTIYF.